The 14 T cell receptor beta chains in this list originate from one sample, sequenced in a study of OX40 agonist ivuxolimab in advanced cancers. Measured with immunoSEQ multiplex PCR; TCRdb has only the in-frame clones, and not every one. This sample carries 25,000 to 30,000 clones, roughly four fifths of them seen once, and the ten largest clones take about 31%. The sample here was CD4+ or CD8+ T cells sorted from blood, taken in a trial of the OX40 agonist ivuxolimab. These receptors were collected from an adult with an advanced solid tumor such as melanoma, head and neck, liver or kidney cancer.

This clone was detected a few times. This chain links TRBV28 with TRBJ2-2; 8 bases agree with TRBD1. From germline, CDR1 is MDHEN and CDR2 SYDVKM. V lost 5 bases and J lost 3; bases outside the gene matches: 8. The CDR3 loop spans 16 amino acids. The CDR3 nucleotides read TGTGCCAGCAGTGAATTTGTGACAGGGGACACCGGGGAGCTGTTTTTT. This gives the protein CASSEFVTGDTGELFF.

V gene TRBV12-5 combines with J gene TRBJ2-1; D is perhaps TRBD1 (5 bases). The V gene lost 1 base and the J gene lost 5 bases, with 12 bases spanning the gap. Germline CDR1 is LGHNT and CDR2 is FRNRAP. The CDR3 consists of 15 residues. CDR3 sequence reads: CASGLGGDSHNEQFF. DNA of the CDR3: TGTGCTAGTGGTTTGGGAGGAGACAGTCACAATGAGCAGTTCTTC.

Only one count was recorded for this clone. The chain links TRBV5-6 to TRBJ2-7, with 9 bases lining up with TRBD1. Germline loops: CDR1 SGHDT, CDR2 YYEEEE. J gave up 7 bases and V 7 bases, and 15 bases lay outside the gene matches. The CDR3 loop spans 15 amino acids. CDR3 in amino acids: CASGTTGTGRIEQYF. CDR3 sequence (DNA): TGTGCCAGCGGCACAACCGGGACAGGGAGGATTGAGCAGTACTTC.

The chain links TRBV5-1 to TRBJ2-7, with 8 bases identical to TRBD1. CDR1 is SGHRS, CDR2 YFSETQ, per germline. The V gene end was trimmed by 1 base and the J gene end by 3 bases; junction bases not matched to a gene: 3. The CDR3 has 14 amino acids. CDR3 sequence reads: CASSLQDRVYEQYF. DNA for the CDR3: TGCGCCAGCAGCTTGCAGGACAGGGTCTACGAGCAGTACTTC. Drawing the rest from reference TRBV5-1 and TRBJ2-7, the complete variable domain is KAGVTQTPRYLIKTRGQQVTLSCSPISGHRSVSWYQQTPGQGLQFLFEYFSETQRNKGNFPGRFSGRQFSNSRSEMNVSTLELGDSALYLCASSLQDRVYEQYFGPGTRLTVT.

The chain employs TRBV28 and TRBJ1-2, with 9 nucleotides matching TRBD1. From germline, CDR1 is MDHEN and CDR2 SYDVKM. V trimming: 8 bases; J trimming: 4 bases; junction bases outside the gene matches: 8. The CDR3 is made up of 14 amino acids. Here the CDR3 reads CASDDRGLGYGYTF. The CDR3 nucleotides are TGTGCCAGCGACGACAGGGGGTTAGGCTATGGCTACACCTTC.

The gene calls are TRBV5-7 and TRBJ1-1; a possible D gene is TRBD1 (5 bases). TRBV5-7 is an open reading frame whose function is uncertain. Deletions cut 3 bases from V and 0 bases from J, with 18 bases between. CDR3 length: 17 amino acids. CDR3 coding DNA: TGTGCCAGCAGCTATGTATTTCCGGGACCGATGAACACTGAAGCTTTCTTT. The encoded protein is CASSYVFPGPMNTEAFF.

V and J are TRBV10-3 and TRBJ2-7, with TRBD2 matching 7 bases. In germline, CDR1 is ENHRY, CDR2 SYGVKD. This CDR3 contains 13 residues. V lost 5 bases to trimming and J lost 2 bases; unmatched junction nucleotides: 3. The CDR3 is CAISSRGTYEQYF. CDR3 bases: TGTGCCATCAGTTCGCGGGGGACCTACGAGCAGTACTTC.

CDR3 in amino acids: CASSLGGGKQYF. The CDR3, as DNA: TGTGCCAGCAGCTTGGGCGGGGGGAAGCAGTATTTT. The rearrangement uses TRBV5-6 and TRBJ2-3; TRBD2 matches 8 bases. Germline assignment: CDR1 SGHDT and CDR2 YYEEEE. V lost 0 bases to trimming and J lost 11 bases; unmatched junction nucleotides: 2. CDR3 length: 12 residues.

CDR3 sequence reads: CASSYSGSRGYTF. DNA of the CDR3: TGTGCCAGCAGTTACTCGGGATCGCGTGGCTACACCTTC. This rearrangement joins TRBV6-5 to TRBJ1-2; D unclear. The germline CDR1 and CDR2 sequences are MNHEY and SVGAGI. CDR3 length: 13 residues. Trimming left V 0 bases short and J 7 bases short, with 9 bases between.

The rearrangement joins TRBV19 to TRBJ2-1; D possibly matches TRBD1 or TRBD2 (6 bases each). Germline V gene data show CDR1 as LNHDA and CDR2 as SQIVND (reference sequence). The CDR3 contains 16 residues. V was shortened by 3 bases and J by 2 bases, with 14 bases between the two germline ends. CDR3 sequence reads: CASSIPAGGAYNEQFF. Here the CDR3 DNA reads TGTGCCAGTAGTATCCCCGCCGGGGGCGCCTACAATGAGCAGTTCTTC.

CDR3 nucleotide sequence: TGTGCCAGCAGCGTAGATCCTAGCGGGGGGTTGGATACGCAGTATTTT. Amino acids: CASSVDPSGGLDTQYF. The V gene is TRBV9, the J gene TRBJ2-3; TRBD2 aligns across 11 bases. With 0 bases clipped from V and 6 bases from J, the junction kept 6 bases outside the gene matches. The V gene's germline CDR1 is SGDLS and CDR2 YYNGEE. The CDR3 is made up of 16 amino acids. The full variable domain, in which reference TRBV9 and TRBJ2-3 provide the parts outside the CDR3, is DSGVTQTPKHLITATGQRVTLRCSPRSGDLSVYWYQQSLDQGLQFLIQYYNGEERAKGNILERFSAQQFPDLHSELNLSSLELGDSALYFCASSVDPSGGLDTQYFGPGTRLTVL.

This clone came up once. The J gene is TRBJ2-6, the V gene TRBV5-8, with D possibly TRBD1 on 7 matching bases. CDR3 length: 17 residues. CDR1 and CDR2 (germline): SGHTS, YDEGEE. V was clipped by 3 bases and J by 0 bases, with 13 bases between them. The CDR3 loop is CASSWGDSSSGANVLTF. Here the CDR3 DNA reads TGTGCCAGCAGCTGGGGGGACAGTAGCTCTGGGGCCAACGTCCTGACTTTC.

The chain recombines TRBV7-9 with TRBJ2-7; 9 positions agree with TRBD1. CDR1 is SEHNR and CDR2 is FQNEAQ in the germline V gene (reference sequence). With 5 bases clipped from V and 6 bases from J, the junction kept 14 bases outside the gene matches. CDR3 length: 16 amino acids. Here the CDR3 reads CASSPPTGTGWVEQYF. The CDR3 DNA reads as TGTGCCAGCAGCCCGCCGACCGGGACAGGGTGGGTCGAGCAGTACTTC. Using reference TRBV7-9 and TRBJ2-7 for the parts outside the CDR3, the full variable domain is DTGVSQNPRHKITKRGQNVTFRCDPISEHNRLYWYRQTLGQGPEFLTYFQNEAQLEKSRLLSDRFSAERPKGSFSTLEIQRTEQGDSAMYLCASSPPTGTGWVEQYFGPGTRLTVT.

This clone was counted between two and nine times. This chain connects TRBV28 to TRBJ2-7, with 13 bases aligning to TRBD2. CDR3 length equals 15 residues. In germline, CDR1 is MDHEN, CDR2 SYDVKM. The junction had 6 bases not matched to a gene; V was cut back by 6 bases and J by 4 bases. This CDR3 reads CASRETSGRLYEQYF. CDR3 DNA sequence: TGTGCCAGCAGAGAGACTAGCGGGAGGCTATACGAGCAGTACTTC.